This T cell receptor beta chain was documented in a study of CD8+CD57+ T cells in acquired aplastic anemia. At the level of the study: An average of roughly 3 ug of DNA was obtained from sorted CD4+ and CD8+ cells. The study, taken as a whole, reports: Both patients and controls carried the same twenty-nine CD8+ CDR3 sequences.

Genomic DNA provided the template from which TCR beta VDJ and CDR3 profiles were obtained. TCRdb itself ran the reads through MiXCR, one entry per CDR3 protein. The sample contains 160,000 or so distinct CDR3 sequences, approximately 51% of which appear only once. CD8+CD57+ cell expansion, shown by flow cytometry, had occurred in the patients selected for sequencing. As a group, the patients uniformly had severe acquired aplastic anemia. Among the patients, none had received any therapy at the time of blood sampling. This clonotype was picked up many times. Its target is not known. This TCR derives from a human donor with aplastic anemia. Sequences were obtained from sorted CD4+, CD8+, or CD8+CD57+ T cells (not recorded which) from PBMCs.

CDR3 nucleotide sequence: TGCGCCAGCAGCCCCGGCCAGACGAACACTGAAGCTTTCTTT. This translates into CASSPGQTNTEAFF. V is TRBV5-1 and J is TRBJ1-1; the D is unclear. The germline V gene has CDR1 SGHRS and CDR2 YFSETQ. The V gene lost 4 bases and the J gene lost 1 base, with 11 bases spanning the gap. The CDR3 runs 14 residues.